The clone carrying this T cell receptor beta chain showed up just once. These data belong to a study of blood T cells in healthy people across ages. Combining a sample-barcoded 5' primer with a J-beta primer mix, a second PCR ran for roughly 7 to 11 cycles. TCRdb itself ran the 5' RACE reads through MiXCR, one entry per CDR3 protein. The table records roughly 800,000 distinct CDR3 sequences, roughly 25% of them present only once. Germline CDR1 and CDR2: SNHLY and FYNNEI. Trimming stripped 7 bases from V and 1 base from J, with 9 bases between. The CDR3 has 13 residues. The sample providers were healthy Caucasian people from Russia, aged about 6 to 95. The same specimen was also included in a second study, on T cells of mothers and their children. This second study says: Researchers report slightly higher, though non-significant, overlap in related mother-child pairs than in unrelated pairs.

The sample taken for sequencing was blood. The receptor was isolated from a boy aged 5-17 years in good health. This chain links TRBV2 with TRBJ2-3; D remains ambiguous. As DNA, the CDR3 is TGTGCCAGCATGGGCCTCGGCACAGATACGCAGTATTTT. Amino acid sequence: CASMGLGTDTQYF.